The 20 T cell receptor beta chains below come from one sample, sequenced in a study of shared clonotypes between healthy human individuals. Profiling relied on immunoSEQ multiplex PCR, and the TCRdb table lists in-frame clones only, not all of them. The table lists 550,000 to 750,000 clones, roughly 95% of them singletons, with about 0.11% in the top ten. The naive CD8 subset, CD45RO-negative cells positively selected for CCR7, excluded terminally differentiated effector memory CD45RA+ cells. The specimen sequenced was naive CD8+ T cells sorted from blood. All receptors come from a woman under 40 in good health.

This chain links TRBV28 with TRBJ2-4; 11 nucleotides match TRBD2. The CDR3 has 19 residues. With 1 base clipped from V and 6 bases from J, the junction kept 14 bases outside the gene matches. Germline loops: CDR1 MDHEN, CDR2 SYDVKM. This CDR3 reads CASSLSVPTSGSLINIQYF. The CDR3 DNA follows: TGTGCCAGCAGTTTATCTGTTCCTACTAGCGGGAGTTTGATAAACATTCAGTACTTC.

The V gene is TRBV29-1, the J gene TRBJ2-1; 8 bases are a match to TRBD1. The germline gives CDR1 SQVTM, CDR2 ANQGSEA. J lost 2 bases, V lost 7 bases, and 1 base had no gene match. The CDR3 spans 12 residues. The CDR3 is CSGTGPYNEQFF. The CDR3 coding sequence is TGCAGCGGGACAGGGCCCTACAATGAGCAGTTCTTC.

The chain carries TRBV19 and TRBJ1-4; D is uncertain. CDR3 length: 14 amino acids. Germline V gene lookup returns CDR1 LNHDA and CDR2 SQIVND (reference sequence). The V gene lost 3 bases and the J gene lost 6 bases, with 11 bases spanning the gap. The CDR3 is CASSILGSDEKLFF. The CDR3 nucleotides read TGTGCCAGTAGTATCCTGGGCAGTGATGAAAAACTGTTTTTT.

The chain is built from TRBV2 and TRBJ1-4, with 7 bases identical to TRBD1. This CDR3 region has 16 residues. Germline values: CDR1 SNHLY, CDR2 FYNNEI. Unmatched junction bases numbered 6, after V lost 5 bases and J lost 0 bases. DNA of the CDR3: TGTGCCAGCAGTAAAGGACAGGATGCAACTAATGAAAAACTGTTTTTT. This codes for CASSKGQDATNEKLFF.

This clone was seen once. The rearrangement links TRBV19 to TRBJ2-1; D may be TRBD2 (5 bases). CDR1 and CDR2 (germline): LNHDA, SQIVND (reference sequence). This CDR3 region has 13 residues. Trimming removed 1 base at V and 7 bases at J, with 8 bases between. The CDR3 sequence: CASSIGGPNEQFF. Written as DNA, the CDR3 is TGTGCCAGTAGTATAGGAGGGCCGAATGAGCAGTTCTTC.

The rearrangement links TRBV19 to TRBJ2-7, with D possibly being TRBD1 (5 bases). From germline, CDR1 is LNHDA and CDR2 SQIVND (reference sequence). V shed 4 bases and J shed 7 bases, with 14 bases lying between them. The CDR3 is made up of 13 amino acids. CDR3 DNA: TGTGCCAGTAGTAACCTAGGGGTGTTGGAGCAGTACTTC. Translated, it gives CASSNLGVLEQYF.

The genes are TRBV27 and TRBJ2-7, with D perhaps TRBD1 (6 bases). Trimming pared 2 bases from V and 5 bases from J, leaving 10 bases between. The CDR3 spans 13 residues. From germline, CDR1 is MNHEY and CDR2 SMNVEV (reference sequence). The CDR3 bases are TGTGCCAGCAGTTTAGACAGGATAAACGAGCAGTACTTC. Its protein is CASSLDRINEQYF.

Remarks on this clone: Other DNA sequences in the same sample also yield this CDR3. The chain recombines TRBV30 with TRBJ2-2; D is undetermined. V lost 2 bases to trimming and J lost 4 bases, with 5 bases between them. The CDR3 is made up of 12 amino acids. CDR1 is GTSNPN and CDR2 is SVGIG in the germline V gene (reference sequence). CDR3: CAWSLGTGELFF. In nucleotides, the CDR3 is TGTGCCTGGAGTTTGGGCACCGGGGAGCTGTTTTTT.

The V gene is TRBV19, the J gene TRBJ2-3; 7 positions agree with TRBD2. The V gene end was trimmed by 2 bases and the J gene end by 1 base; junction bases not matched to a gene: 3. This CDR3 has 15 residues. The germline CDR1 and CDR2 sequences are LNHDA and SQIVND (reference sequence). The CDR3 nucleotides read TGTGCCAGTAGTATACCCAGCGGGGGCACAGATACGCAGTATTTT. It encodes CASSIPSGGTDTQYF.

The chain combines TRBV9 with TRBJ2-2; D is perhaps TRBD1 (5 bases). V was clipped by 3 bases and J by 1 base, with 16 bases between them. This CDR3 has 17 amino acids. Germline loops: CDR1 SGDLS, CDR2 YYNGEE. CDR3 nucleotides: TGTGCCAGCAGCGCCACGACAAAGGGGTTGAACACCGGGGAGCTGTTTTTT. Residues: CASSATTKGLNTGELFF.

DNA for the CDR3: TGTGCCAGTAGTACTTGGGACAGCAGCTACGAGCAGTACTTC. This sequence encodes CASSTWDSSYEQYF. The chain recombines TRBV19 with TRBJ2-7, with TRBD1 identical over 7 bases. Germline V gives CDR1 LNHDA, CDR2 SQIVND (reference sequence). This CDR3 has 14 amino acids. After removal of 4 bases from V and 3 bases from J, the junction contained 6 bases not matched to a gene.

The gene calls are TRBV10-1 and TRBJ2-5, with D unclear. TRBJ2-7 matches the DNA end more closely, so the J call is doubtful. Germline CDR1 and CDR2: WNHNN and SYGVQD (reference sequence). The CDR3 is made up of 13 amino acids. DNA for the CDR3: TGCGCCAGCAGTGATGGGCCTGCCTACGAGCAGTACTTC. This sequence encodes CASSDGPAYEQYF.

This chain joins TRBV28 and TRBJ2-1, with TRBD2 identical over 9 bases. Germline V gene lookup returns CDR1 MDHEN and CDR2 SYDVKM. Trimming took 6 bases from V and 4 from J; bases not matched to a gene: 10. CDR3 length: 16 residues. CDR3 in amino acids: CASSPLASGTYNEQFF. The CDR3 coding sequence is TGTGCCAGCAGCCCCCTTGCTAGCGGGACGTACAATGAGCAGTTCTTC. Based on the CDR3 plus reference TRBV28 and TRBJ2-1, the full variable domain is DVKVTQSSRYLVKRTGEKVFLECVQDMDHENMFWYRQDPGLGLRLIYFSYDVKMKEKGDIPEGYSVSREKKERFSLILESASTNQTSMYLCASSPLASGTYNEQFFGPGTRLTVL.

The CDR3 DNA sequence: TGTGCCATCAGTGAGGGGGTGAGCACTGAAGCTTTCTTT. Translated: CAISEGVSTEAFF. The rearrangement links TRBV10-3 to TRBJ1-1; D gene unclear. V lost 2 bases and J 4 bases, leaving 8 bases between the germline ends. The CDR3 has 13 amino acids. Germline lookup yields CDR1 ENHRY and CDR2 SYGVKD.

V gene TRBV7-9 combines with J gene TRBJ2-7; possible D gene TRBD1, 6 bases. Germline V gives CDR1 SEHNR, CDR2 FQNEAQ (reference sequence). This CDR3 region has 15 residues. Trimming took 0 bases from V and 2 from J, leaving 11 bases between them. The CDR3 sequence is CASSLAAGVAYEQYF. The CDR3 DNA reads TGTGCCAGCAGCTTAGCTGCAGGGGTGGCCTACGAGCAGTACTTC. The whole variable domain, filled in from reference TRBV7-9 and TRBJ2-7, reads DTGVSQNPRHKITKRGQNVTFRCDPISEHNRLYWYRQTLGQGPEFLTYFQNEAQLEKSRLLSDRFSAERPKGSFSTLEIQRTEQGDSAMYLCASSLAAGVAYEQYFGPGTRLTVT.

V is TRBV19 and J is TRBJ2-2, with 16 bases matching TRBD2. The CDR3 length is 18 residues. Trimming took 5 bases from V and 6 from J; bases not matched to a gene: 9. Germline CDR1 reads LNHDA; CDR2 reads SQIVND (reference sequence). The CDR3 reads CASSPVAGTSGRAGELFF. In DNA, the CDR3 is TGTGCCAGTAGTCCCGTGGCCGGGACTAGCGGGAGGGCCGGGGAGCTGTTTTTT.

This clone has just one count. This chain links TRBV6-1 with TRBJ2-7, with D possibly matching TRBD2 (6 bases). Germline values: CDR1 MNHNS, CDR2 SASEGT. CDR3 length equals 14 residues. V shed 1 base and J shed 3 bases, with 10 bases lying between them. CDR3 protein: CASSEVDSGYEQYF. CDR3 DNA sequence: TGTGCCAGCAGTGAAGTTGATAGCGGCTACGAGCAGTACTTC.

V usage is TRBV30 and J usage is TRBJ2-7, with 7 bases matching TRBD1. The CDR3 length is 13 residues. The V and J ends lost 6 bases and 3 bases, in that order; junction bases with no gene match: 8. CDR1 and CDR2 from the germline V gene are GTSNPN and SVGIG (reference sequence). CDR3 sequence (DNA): TGTGCCTGTACCCCGGCAGGGGGCTACGAGCAGTACTTC. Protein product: CACTPAGGYEQYF.

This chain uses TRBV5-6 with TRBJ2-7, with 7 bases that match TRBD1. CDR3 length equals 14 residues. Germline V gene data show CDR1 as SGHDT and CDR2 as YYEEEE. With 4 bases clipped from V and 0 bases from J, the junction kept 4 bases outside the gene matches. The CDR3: CASSVTGFSYEQYF. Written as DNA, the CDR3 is TGTGCCAGCAGCGTGACAGGGTTCTCCTACGAGCAGTACTTC.

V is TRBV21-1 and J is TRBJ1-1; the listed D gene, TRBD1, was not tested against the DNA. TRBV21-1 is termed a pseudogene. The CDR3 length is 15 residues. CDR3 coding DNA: TGTGCCAGCAGCAAAGACGAGGGGGATGGCACTGAAGCTTTCTTT. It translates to CASSKDEGDGTEAFF.